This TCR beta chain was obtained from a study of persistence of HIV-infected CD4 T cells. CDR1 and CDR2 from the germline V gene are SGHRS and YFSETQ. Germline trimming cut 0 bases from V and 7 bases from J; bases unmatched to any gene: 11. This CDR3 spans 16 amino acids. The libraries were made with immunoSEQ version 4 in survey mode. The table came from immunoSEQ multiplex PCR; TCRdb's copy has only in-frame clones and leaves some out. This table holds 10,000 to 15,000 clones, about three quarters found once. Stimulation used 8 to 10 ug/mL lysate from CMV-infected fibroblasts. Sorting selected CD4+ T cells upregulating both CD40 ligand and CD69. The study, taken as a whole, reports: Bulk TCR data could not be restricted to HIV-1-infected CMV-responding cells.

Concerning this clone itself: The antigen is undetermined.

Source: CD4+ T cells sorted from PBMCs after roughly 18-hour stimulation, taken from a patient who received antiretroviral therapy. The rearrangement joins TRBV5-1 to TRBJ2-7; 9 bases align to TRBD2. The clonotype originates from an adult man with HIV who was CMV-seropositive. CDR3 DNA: TGCGCCAGCAGCTTGGTCCTGGCGGGGGGGCTATTTGAGCAGTACTTC. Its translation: CASSLVLAGGLFEQYF.